This T cell receptor beta chain originates from a study of OX40 agonist ivuxolimab in advanced cancers. Study-level background: Among those enrolled, mean age was about 63 years (range roughly 23 to 90) and 75% to 90% were male. Antecedent anti-PD-1, anti-PD-L1 or anti-CTLA-4 therapy was permissible, with roughly 36% having received some.

Germline lookup yields CDR1 LNHDA and CDR2 SQIVND (reference sequence). Trimming removed 7 bases from V and 1 base from J; junction bases left unmatched: 4. The CDR3 contains 15 residues. This clone was recorded only once. The data were produced by immunoSEQ multiplex PCR, yet TCRdb's version contains in-frame clones alone and is incomplete. The sample shows about 19,000 clones, 90% of them seen only once. This clonotype was sampled from an adult with an advanced solid tumor such as melanoma, head and neck, liver or kidney cancer. This specimen was CD4+ or CD8+ T cells sorted from blood, taken in a trial of the OX40 agonist ivuxolimab. This chain connects TRBV19 to TRBJ2-6, with TRBD1 matching over 7 bases. The CDR3 reads CASKTGVSGANVLTF. The CDR3 nucleotides read TGTGCCAGTAAAACAGGGGTATCTGGGGCCAACGTCCTGACTTTC.